These 24 T cell receptor beta chains were sequenced from one sample in a study of blood T cell repertoires in COVID-19. Produced via immunoSEQ multiplex PCR; TCRdb's table is partial and in-frame only. This table holds around 150,000 clones, over 70% found once. The sequencing sample was made of PBMCs or T cells enriched from blood (not recorded which). These receptors were collected from a man between 45 and 60 years old who had recovered from COVID-19.

The CDR3 DNA reads as TGTGCCAGCAGCCCACGGACAGAGAATGAAAAACTGTTTTTT. Translated: CASSPRTENEKLFF. V usage is TRBV3-1 (or the pseudogene TRBV3-2) and J usage is TRBJ1-4; D may be TRBD1 (6 bases). The ends were cut back, 4 bases at V and 5 bases at J, with 11 bases in the middle. CDR3 length: 14 amino acids. Per the germline V gene, CDR1 is LGHDT and CDR2 is YNNKEL (reference sequence).

The chain uses TRBV7-2 and TRBJ1-6, with TRBD1 matching 10 bases. V shed 8 bases and J 11 bases; nucleotides not matched to a gene: 6. The CDR3 extends over 13 amino acids. Germline-derived CDR1 and CDR2 are SGHTA and FQGNSA. The CDR3 reads CASGTTGGAPLHF. The CDR3 DNA sequence: TGTGCCAGCGGAACGACAGGGGGCGCACCCCTCCACTTT.

The chain carries TRBV10-3 and TRBJ2-7; a weak D match, TRBD1 (6 bases). The V gene lost 7 bases and the J gene lost 4 bases, with 17 bases spanning the gap. CDR1 and CDR2 from the germline V gene are ENHRY and SYGVKD. This CDR3 region has 14 residues. CDR3 amino acids: CAITEGGTFYEQYF. CDR3 nucleotide sequence: TGTGCCATCACCGAAGGGGGAACATTTTACGAGCAGTACTTC.

The rearrangement links TRBV10-3 to TRBJ2-3, with TRBD1 identical over 9 bases. From germline, CDR1 is ENHRY and CDR2 SYGVKD. V gave up 5 bases and J gave up 6 bases; unmatched junction bases: 9. The CDR3 runs 15 residues. CDR3 in DNA: TGTGCCATCAGTCCGGGACAGGGAAATTCGGATACGCAGTATTTT. Protein product: CAISPGQGNSDTQYF.

This chain uses TRBV12-2 with TRBJ2-1; the table's D call TRBD2 went unverified against the DNA. TRBV12-2 is classified as a pseudogene. This CDR3 has 15 residues. In DNA, the CDR3 is TGTGCAAGTCGCTTAGAGCGGGAGAGGGTTTGTGAGCAGTTCTTC. It yields the protein CASRLERERVCEQFF.

The rearrangement joins TRBV28 to TRBJ2-3; perhaps TRBD2 as D (5 bases). This CDR3 is 13 amino acids long. Germline V gene lookup returns CDR1 MDHEN and CDR2 SYDVKM. Trimming stripped 6 bases from V and 4 bases from J, with 11 bases between. The CDR3 is CASSLDYSDTQYF. Written as DNA, the CDR3 is TGTGCCAGCAGCCTTGACTATTCAGATACGCAGTATTTT.

V gene TRBV5-1 combines with J gene TRBJ1-2; D is unclear. The V end lost 0 bases, the J end lost 4 bases, and 10 bases lay between the germline ends. This CDR3 contains 14 residues. Germline V CDR1 and CDR2: SGHRS, YFSETQ. The CDR3 DNA follows: TGCGCCAGCAGCTTGGACGACGGACTCTATGGCTACACCTTC. Translating it yields CASSLDDGLYGYTF.

The chain carries TRBV6-1 and TRBJ2-1, with D possibly TRBD2 on 6 matching bases. Trimming removed 8 bases from V and 2 bases from J, with 19 bases in between. Per germline, CDR1 MNHNS and CDR2 SASEGT. The CDR3 is 16 amino acids. The CDR3 region is CASGEAGLSPYNEQFF. For the CDR3, the DNA is TGTGCCAGCGGAGAAGCGGGTCTTAGCCCCTACAATGAGCAGTTCTTC.

In its sample, this clone was seen a few times. J is TRBJ1-2 and V is TRBV5-1; TRBD1 aligns across 9 bases. There are 12 residues in the CDR3. J lost 12 bases, V lost 0 bases, and 3 bases had no gene match. Germline assignment: CDR1 SGHRS and CDR2 YFSETQ. This CDR3 reads CASSLGDRGNTF. DNA for the CDR3: TGCGCCAGCAGCTTGGGAGACAGGGGGAACACCTTC. The whole variable domain, remainder taken from reference TRBV5-1 and TRBJ1-2, is KAGVTQTPRYLIKTRGQQVTLSCSPISGHRSVSWYQQTPGQGLQFLFEYFSETQRNKGNFPGRFSGRQFSNSRSEMNVSTLELGDSALYLCASSLGDRGNTFGSGTRLTVV.

CDR3 residues: CASSVGQGVLHEQYF. The CDR3, as DNA: TGTGCCAGCAGTGTGGGGCAGGGTGTTCTCCACGAGCAGTACTTC. The chain has TRBV2 and TRBJ2-7; possibly TRBD1 for D (5 bases). CDR1 SNHLY and CDR2 FYNNEI come from the germline V gene. This CDR3 is built from 15 residues. Trimming took off 4 bases at V and 5 bases at J, with 18 bases between the two ends. Complete variable domain (other parts from reference TRBV2 and TRBJ2-7): EPEVTQTPSHQVTQMGQEVILRCVPISNHLYFYWYRQILGQKVEFLVSFYNNEISEKSEIFDDQFSVERPDGSNFTLKIRSTKLEDSAMYFCASSVGQGVLHEQYFGPGTRLTVT.

V and J are TRBV9 and TRBJ2-3, with TRBD2 matching 12 bases. CDR1 and CDR2 (germline): SGDLS, YYNGEE. The CDR3 sequence is 17 residues long. Losses at the gene ends were 4 bases for V and 6 bases for J; bases not matched to a gene: 12. The CDR3 bases are TGTGCCAGCAGCCCCGGGCCTAGCGGGAGGGCTGGGGATACGCAGTATTTT. Translating gives CASSPGPSGRAGDTQYF.

This chain links TRBV19 with TRBJ1-5; the D gene is possibly TRBD1 (6 bases). Germline V gives CDR1 LNHDA, CDR2 SQIVND (reference sequence). The ends were cut back, 4 bases at V and 5 bases at J, with 18 bases in the middle. The CDR3 sequence is 16 residues long. Here the CDR3 reads CASSTPSRGDYQPQHF. The CDR3 nucleotides read TGTGCCAGTAGTACCCCATCCAGGGGAGATTATCAGCCCCAGCATTTT.

This sequence joins TRBV19 and TRBJ2-1; D might be TRBD1 (6 bases). The germline CDR1 and CDR2 sequences are LNHDA and SQIVND (reference sequence). Trimming cost V 8 bases and J 6 bases, with 17 bases left between them. CDR3 length: 14 amino acids. CDR3 DNA: TGTGCCAGTCGCCTCGGACAGAGTGGCAATGAGCAGTTCTTC. Protein: CASRLGQSGNEQFF.

The rearrangement uses TRBV7-6 and TRBJ2-3; perhaps TRBD2 as D (6 bases). V was cut by 2 bases and J by 3 bases, with 15 bases left in between. The CDR3 is 16 amino acids. Germline V gives CDR1 SGHVS, CDR2 FNYEAQ. The CDR3 loop reads CASSLQPRGRTDTQYF. The CDR3 DNA is TGTGCCAGCAGCTTACAGCCGCGGGGAAGGACAGATACGCAGTATTTT.

Concerning this clone itself: Other DNA sequences in the same sample also yield this CDR3. The V call is TRBV10-2, the J call TRBJ1-2, with TRBD1 identical over 7 bases. V shed 5 bases and J 6 bases; nucleotides not matched to a gene: 6. The V gene's germline CDR1 is WSHSY and CDR2 SAAADI. The CDR3 totals 13 residues. The CDR3 DNA reads TGCGCCAGCAGTAGAGACAGGGTGGATGGCTACACCTTC. It translates to CASSRDRVDGYTF.

The chain links TRBV14 to TRBJ2-7; D remains ambiguous. CDR1 is SGHDN, CDR2 FVKESK, per germline. This CDR3 is built from 13 residues. V dropped 0 bases and J dropped 6 bases, with 9 bases sitting between them. The CDR3 here is CASSQDLGTEQYF. As DNA, the CDR3 is TGTGCCAGCAGCCAAGATCTTGGCACCGAGCAGTACTTC.

V gene TRBV15 combines with J gene TRBJ2-7; D might be TRBD1 (6 bases). CDR3 length: 15 amino acids. V dropped 5 bases and J dropped 9 bases, with 23 bases sitting between them. Looked up from germline, CDR1 is LNHNV and CDR2 is YYDKDF (reference sequence). The CDR3 bases are TGTGCCACCAGCTCCTCCCTACAGGGAGTTGTACGGCAGTACTTC. The encoded protein is CATSSSLQGVVRQYF.

The DNA of the CDR3 is TGTGCCAGCAGGCCCCCGGGACAGGGGATCGAGCAGTACTTC. Translated, it gives CASRPPGQGIEQYF. The J gene is TRBJ2-7, the V gene TRBV6-5; 10 bases map to TRBD1. Germline V gives CDR1 MNHEY, CDR2 SVGAGI. Trimming cost V 6 bases and J 6 bases; bases outside gene matches: 8. The CDR3 runs to 14 residues.

The chain links TRBV7-2 to TRBJ2-1; 11 nucleotides line up with TRBD2. CDR3 length: 18 amino acids. The germline V gene has CDR1 SGHTA and CDR2 FQGNSA. The J segment lost 0 bases and the V segment lost 1 base, leaving 5 bases of the junction unmatched. The CDR3 DNA is TGTGCCAGCAGCTTAGAACTAGCGGGGGCGACCTCCTACAATGAGCAGTTCTTC. It codes for CASSLELAGATSYNEQFF.

This chain uses TRBV11-2 with TRBJ2-4; D might be TRBD2 (5 bases). The length of the CDR3 is 14 residues. CDR1 is SGHAT and CDR2 is FQNNGV in the germline V gene. V shed 5 bases and J shed 4 bases, with 12 bases lying between them. CDR3 coding DNA: TGTGCCAGCAGCCGACGTGAGGGAAAAAACATTCAGTACTTC. As protein: CASSRREGKNIQYF.

The chain joins TRBV21-1 to TRBJ2-1; the DNA was not used to check the table's D call, TRBD2. TRBV21-1 is recorded as a pseudogene. The CDR3 has 16 amino acids. The CDR3 here is CASSKALAVSYNEQFF. For the CDR3, the DNA is TGTGCCAGCAGCAAAGCGTTGGCGGTCTCCTACAATGAGCAGTTCTTC.

This clone was seen just once. The gene calls are TRBV30 and TRBJ1-3, with TRBD1 as a possible D gene (6 bases). Trimming took off 4 bases at V and 7 bases at J, with 14 bases between the two ends. The CDR3 loop spans 13 amino acids. Germline V lookup: CDR1 GTSNPN, CDR2 SVGIG (reference sequence). The CDR3 DNA reads as TGTGCCTGGACTGGGGGCTGGGGGAACACCATATATTTT. This translates into CAWTGGWGNTIYF.

The chain has TRBV2 and TRBJ2-1; D is undetermined. Deletions cut 3 bases from V and 8 bases from J, with 8 bases between. Germline CDR1 SNHLY, CDR2 FYNNEI. This CDR3 has 12 residues. Here the CDR3 reads CASSDTVDEQFF. For the CDR3, the DNA is TGTGCCAGCAGTGATACGGTGGATGAGCAGTTCTTC.

This clone has just a few counts. The genes are TRBV6-5 and TRBJ1-2; D unresolved. The V end was cut by 6 bases, the J end by 1 base, with 3 bases between. The germline gives CDR1 MNHEY, CDR2 SVGAGI. This CDR3 comprises 11 residues. CDR3 coding DNA: TGTGCCAGCAGCTTTAACTATGGCTACACCTTC. It translates to CASSFNYGYTF.